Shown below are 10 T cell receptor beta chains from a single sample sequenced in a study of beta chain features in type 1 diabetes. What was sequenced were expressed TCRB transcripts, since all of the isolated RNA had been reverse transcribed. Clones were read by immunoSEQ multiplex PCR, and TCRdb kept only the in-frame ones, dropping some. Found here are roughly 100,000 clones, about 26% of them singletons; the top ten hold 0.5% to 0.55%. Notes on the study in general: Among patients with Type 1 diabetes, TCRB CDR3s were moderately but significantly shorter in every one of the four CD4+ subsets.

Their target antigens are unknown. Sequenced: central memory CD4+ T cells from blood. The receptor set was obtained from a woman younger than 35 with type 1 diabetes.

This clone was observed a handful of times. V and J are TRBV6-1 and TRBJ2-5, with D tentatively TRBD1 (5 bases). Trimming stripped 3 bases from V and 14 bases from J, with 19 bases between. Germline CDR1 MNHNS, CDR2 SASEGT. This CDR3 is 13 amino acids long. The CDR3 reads CASSDLGVGGEYF. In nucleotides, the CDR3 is TGTGCCAGCAGTGATCTAGGGGTCGGCGGTGAATACTTC.

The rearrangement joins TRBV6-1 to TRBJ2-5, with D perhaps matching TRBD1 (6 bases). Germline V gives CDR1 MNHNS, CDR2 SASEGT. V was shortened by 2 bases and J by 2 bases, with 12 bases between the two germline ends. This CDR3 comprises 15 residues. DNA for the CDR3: TGTGCCAGCAGTGAACTCCCCGACAGGCAAGAGACCCAGTACTTC. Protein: CASSELPDRQETQYF.

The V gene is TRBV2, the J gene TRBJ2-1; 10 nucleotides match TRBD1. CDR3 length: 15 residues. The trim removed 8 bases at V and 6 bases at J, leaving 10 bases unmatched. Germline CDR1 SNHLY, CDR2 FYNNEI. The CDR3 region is CASGPGTGAPNEQFF. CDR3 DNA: TGTGCCAGCGGACCCGGGACAGGGGCACCCAATGAGCAGTTCTTC.

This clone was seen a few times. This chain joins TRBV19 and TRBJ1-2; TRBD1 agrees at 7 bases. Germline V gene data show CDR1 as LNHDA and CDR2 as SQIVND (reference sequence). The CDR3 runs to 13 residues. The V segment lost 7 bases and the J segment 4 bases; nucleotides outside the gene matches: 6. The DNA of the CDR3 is TGTGCCAGTACGGACAGGAGCGTCTATGGCTACACCTTC. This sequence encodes CASTDRSVYGYTF. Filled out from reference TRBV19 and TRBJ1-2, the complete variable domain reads DGGITQSPKYLFRKEGQNVTLSCEQNLNHDAMYWYRQDPGQGLRLIYYSQIVNDFQKGDIAEGYSVSREKKESFPLTVTSAQKNPTAFYLCASTDRSVYGYTFGSGTRLTVV.

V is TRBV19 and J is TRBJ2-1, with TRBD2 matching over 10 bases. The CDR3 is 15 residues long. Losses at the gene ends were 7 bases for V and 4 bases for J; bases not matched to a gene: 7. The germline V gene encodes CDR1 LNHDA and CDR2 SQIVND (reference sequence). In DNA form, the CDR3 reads TGTGCCAGTACCTCACTAGCGGGAAAATACAATGAGCAGTTCTTC. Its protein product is CASTSLAGKYNEQFF.

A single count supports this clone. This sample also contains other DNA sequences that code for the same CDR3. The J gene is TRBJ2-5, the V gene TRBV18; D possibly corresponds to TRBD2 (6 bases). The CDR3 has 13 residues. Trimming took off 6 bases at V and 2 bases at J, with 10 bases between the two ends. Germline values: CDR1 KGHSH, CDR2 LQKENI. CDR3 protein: CASSLGLQETQYF. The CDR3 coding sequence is TGTGCCAGCTCCCTGGGACTTCAAGAGACCCAGTACTTC.

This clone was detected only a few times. The CDR3 protein is CASSEDVGEQFF. CDR3 DNA sequence: TGTGCCAGCAGTGAAGATGTGGGCGAGCAGTTCTTC. The chain is built from TRBV2 and TRBJ2-1; D remains ambiguous. CDR3 length: 12 amino acids. The germline V and J ends were trimmed by 1 base and 10 bases, with 8 bases remaining between them. Looked up from germline, CDR1 is SNHLY and CDR2 is FYNNEI. The complete variable domain, with remaining parts taken from reference TRBV2 and TRBJ2-1, reads EPEVTQTPSHQVTQMGQEVILRCVPISNHLYFYWYRQILGQKVEFLVSFYNNEISEKSEIFDDQFSVERPDGSNFTLKIRSTKLEDSAMYFCASSEDVGEQFFGPGTRLTVL.

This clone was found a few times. For the CDR3, the DNA is TGTGCCTGGAGTCACCCGGGTAGAAAGGACAATGAGCAGTTCTTC. It specifies CAWSHPGRKDNEQFF. This chain joins TRBV30 and TRBJ2-1; D not certain. The CDR3 spans 15 residues. CDR1 is GTSNPN and CDR2 is SVGIG in the germline V gene (reference sequence). V lost 2 bases and J 5 bases, leaving 16 bases between the germline ends.

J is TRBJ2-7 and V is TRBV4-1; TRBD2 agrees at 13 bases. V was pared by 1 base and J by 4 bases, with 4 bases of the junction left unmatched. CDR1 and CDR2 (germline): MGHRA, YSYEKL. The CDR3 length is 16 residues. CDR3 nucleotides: TGCGCCAGCAGCCAAGTGCCGGGACTAGCGGGGTACGAGCAGTACTTC. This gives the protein CASSQVPGLAGYEQYF.

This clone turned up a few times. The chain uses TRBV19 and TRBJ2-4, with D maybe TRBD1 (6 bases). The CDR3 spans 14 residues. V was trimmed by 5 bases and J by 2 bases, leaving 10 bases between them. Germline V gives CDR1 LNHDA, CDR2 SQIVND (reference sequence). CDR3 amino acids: CASSAQGTKNIQYF. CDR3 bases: TGTGCCAGTAGTGCCCAGGGGACCAAAAACATTCAGTACTTC. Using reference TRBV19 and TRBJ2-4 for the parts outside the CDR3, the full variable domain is DGGITQSPKYLFRKEGQNVTLSCEQNLNHDAMYWYRQDPGQGLRLIYYSQIVNDFQKGDIAEGYSVSREKKESFPLTVTSAQKNPTAFYLCASSAQGTKNIQYFGAGTRLSVL.